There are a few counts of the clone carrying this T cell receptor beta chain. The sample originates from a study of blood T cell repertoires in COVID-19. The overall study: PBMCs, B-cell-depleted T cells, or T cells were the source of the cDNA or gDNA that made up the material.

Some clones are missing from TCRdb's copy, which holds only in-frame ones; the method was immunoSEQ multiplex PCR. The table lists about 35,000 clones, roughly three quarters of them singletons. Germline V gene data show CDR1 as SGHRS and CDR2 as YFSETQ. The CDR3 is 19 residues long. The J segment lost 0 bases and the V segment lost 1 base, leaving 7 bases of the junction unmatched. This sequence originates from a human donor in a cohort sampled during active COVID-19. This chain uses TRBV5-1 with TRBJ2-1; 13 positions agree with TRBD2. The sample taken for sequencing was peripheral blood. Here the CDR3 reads CASSLLLAGGTSSYNEQFF. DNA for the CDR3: TGCGCCAGCAGCTTGTTACTAGCGGGAGGGACTAGCTCCTACAATGAGCAGTTCTTC.